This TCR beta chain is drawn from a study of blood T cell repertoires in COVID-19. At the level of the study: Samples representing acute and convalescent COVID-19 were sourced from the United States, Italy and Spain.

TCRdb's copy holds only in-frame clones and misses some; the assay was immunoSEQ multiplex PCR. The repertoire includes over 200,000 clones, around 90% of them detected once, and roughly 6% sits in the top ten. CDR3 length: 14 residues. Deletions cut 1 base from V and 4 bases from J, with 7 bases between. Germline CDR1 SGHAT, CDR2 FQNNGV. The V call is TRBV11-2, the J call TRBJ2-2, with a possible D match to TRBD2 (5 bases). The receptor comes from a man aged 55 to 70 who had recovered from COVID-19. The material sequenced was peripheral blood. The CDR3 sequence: CASSLGGITGELFF. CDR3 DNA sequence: TGTGCCAGCAGCTTAGGAGGGATCACCGGGGAGCTGTTTTTT.